The next 28 T cell receptor beta chains were all read from a single sample in a study of blood T cell repertoires in COVID-19. TCRdb's table, derived via immunoSEQ multiplex PCR, lists solely in-frame clones and lacks some. This sample has fewer than 350,000 clones, with roughly 85% found just once. The sample was peripheral blood. The receptors were sampled from a human donor in a cohort sampled during active COVID-19.

The genes are TRBV5-1 and TRBJ1-1; 7 bases match TRBD1. V lost 4 bases to trimming and J lost 1 base; unmatched junction nucleotides: 4. CDR3 length equals 14 residues. The germline V gene encodes CDR1 SGHRS and CDR2 YFSETQ. CDR3 region: CASSPGQKNTEAFF. The CDR3 DNA follows: TGCGCCAGCAGCCCGGGACAGAAGAACACTGAAGCTTTCTTT. The full variable domain, in which reference TRBV5-1 and TRBJ1-1 provide the parts outside the CDR3, is KAGVTQTPRYLIKTRGQQVTLSCSPISGHRSVSWYQQTPGQGLQFLFEYFSETQRNKGNFPGRFSGRQFSNSRSEMNVSTLELGDSALYLCASSPGQKNTEAFFGQGTRLTVV.

The table lists this clone with a few counts. This sequence joins TRBV19 and TRBJ2-7; D is perhaps TRBD1 (6 bases). Germline CDR1 LNHDA, CDR2 SQIVND (reference sequence). Deletions cut 3 bases from V and 6 bases from J, with 15 bases between. The CDR3 is 14 residues long. For the CDR3, the DNA is TGTGCCAGTAGTATCCGGACAGACCGCTCCGAGCAGTACTTC. Its translation: CASSIRTDRSEQYF. The full variable domain, in which reference TRBV19 and TRBJ2-7 provide the parts outside the CDR3, is DGGITQSPKYLFRKEGQNVTLSCEQNLNHDAMYWYRQDPGQGLRLIYYSQIVNDFQKGDIAEGYSVSREKKESFPLTVTSAQKNPTAFYLCASSIRTDRSEQYFGPGTRLTVT.

The chain combines TRBV9 with TRBJ2-3, with 11 bases lining up with TRBD2. CDR3 length: 17 residues. Germline CDR1 and CDR2: SGDLS and YYNGEE. V lost 0 bases, J lost 2 bases, and 5 bases stayed unmatched. The CDR3 region is CASSVGASGGFTDTQYF. CDR3 in DNA: TGTGCCAGCAGCGTAGGGGCTAGCGGGGGGTTCACAGATACGCAGTATTTT.

This sequence joins TRBV5-1 and TRBJ2-6, with 7 bases lining up with TRBD1. Germline CDR1 and CDR2: SGHRS and YFSETQ. The CDR3 totals 16 residues. Trimming took 7 bases from V and 3 from J; bases not matched to a gene: 10. The CDR3 region has the DNA TGCGCCAGCGGAGACAGGGAATTGTATGGGGCCAACGTCCTGACTTTC. Translating gives CASGDRELYGANVLTF.

The chain employs TRBV24-1 and TRBJ2-1; TRBD1 might be the D (6 bases). V lost 1 base to trimming and J lost 5 bases, with 11 bases between them. The CDR3 loop spans 15 amino acids. Germline CDR1 reads KGHDR; CDR2 reads SFDVKD. Here the CDR3 DNA reads TGTGCCACCAGTGATTTAGGATCAGGGGACAATGAGCAGTTCTTC. Its protein is CATSDLGSGDNEQFF.

V is TRBV5-6 and J is TRBJ1-1, with TRBD1 matching over 10 bases. V shed 4 bases and J 12 bases; nucleotides not matched to a gene: 9. The CDR3 runs to 13 residues. CDR1 and CDR2 from the germline V gene are SGHDT and YYEEEE. In nucleotides, the CDR3 is TGTGCCAGCAGCAATCGACAGGGGGCAAGGTCTTTCTTT. Its protein product is CASSNRQGARSFF.

This clone was recorded once. The rearrangement uses TRBV7-3 and TRBJ2-6, with TRBD1 identical over 8 bases. V gave up 5 bases and J gave up 1 base; unmatched junction bases: 7. This CDR3 is built from 17 residues. Germline-derived CDR1 and CDR2 are SGHTA and FQGTGA. CDR3 residues: CASSVGQGRSGANVLTF. Here the CDR3 DNA reads TGTGCCAGCAGCGTTGGACAGGGACGTTCTGGGGCCAACGTCCTGACTTTC.

The chain recombines TRBV20-1 with TRBJ2-7, with 8 bases aligning to TRBD2. The germline gives CDR1 DFQATT, CDR2 SNEGSKA (reference sequence). The V segment lost 3 bases and the J segment 2 bases; nucleotides outside the gene matches: 6. CDR3 length: 14 residues. The chain's CDR3 is CSASWRGAAYEQYF. CDR3 nucleotides: TGCAGTGCTAGTTGGCGGGGGGCCGCCTACGAGCAGTACTTC.

The chain recombines TRBV7-2 with TRBJ1-1; a possible D gene is TRBD1 (6 bases). Trimming took 0 bases from V and 2 from J, leaving 10 bases between them. The germline CDR1 and CDR2 sequences are SGHTA and FQGNSA. This CDR3 is 15 amino acids long. The CDR3 reads CASSLAARGNTEAFF. DNA of the CDR3: TGTGCCAGCAGCTTAGCAGCCAGGGGAAACACTGAAGCTTTCTTT.

V usage is TRBV4-1 and J usage is TRBJ1-1; D possibly corresponds to TRBD1 (6 bases). This CDR3 spans 16 amino acids. Trimming cost V 1 base and J 5 bases, with 17 bases left between them. The germline V gene encodes CDR1 MGHRA and CDR2 YSYEKL. The DNA of the CDR3 is TGCGCCAGCAGCCAAGCTGCAGGGGTAGGGGGAACTGAAGCTTTCTTT. Translating it yields CASSQAAGVGGTEAFF.

This clone showed up many times. This chain uses TRBV5-1 with TRBJ2-1, with 8 bases identical to TRBD2. Germline loops: CDR1 SGHRS, CDR2 YFSETQ. This CDR3 is 17 amino acids long. Losses at the gene ends were 0 bases for V and 5 bases for J; bases not matched to a gene: 10. Here the CDR3 reads CASSLDPSGRLNNEQFF. As DNA, the CDR3 is TGCGCCAGCAGCTTGGACCCTAGCGGGCGGCTTAACAATGAGCAGTTCTTC.

V gene TRBV6-1 combines with J gene TRBJ1-2, with 7 bases lining up with TRBD1. V lost 3 bases and J lost 4; bases outside the gene matches: 2. The CDR3 length is 13 residues. Germline V lookup: CDR1 MNHNS, CDR2 SASEGT. For the CDR3, the DNA is TGTGCCAGCAGTGACCGGACAGGCTATGGCTACACCTTC. It specifies CASSDRTGYGYTF.

The rearrangement links TRBV24-1 to TRBJ1-1; TRBD1 might be the D (6 bases). V lost 0 bases and J lost 10, with 11 bases in between. This CDR3 is built from 13 residues. Germline CDR1 and CDR2: KGHDR and SFDVKD. The CDR3 spells CATSDLQQGRAFF. The DNA of the CDR3 is TGTGCCACCAGTGATTTGCAACAGGGAAGAGCTTTCTTT.

The chain combines TRBV20-1 with TRBJ2-5; 7 bases map to TRBD2. The junction had 4 bases not matched to a gene; V was cut back by 7 bases and J by 5 bases. The CDR3 contains 11 residues. CDR1 is DFQATT and CDR2 is SNEGSKA in the germline V gene (reference sequence). CDR3 in amino acids: CSVGREETQYF. CDR3 in DNA: TGCAGTGTTGGGAGGGAGGAGACCCAGTACTTC.

The chain links TRBV18 to TRBJ1-1; D gene ambiguous. The V gene's germline CDR1 is KGHSH and CDR2 LQKENI. The CDR3 runs to 15 residues. Deletions cut 0 bases from V and 3 bases from J, with 11 bases between. This CDR3 is CASSPPTWYYTEAFF. CDR3 in DNA: TGTGCCAGCTCACCACCGACTTGGTATTACACTGAAGCTTTCTTT.

The V and J genes are TRBV2 and TRBJ2-2, with 7 nucleotides matching TRBD1. CDR1 is SNHLY, CDR2 FYNNEI, per germline. The CDR3 contains 18 residues. Germline trimming cut 2 bases from V and 3 bases from J; bases unmatched to any gene: 12. CDR3 loop: CASSEIGDSGFHTGELFF. DNA of the CDR3: TGTGCCAGCAGTGAAATAGGGGACAGCGGATTTCACACCGGGGAGCTGTTTTTT.

The CDR3 coding sequence is TGTGCCAGCAGCTTGAAAGGGGGAAGAAACACCATATATTTT. As protein: CASSLKGGRNTIYF. The rearrangement joins TRBV5-4 to TRBJ1-3; a possible D gene is TRBD1 (6 bases). There are 14 residues in the CDR3. Germline V gives CDR1 SGHNT, CDR2 YYREEE (reference sequence). Trimming removed 1 base from V and 5 bases from J, with 10 bases in between.

This chain joins TRBV3-1 (or the pseudogene TRBV3-2) and TRBJ1-1; a weak D match, TRBD1 (6 bases). CDR1 and CDR2 from the germline V gene are LGHDT and YNNKEL (reference sequence). CDR3 length: 16 residues. V gave up 1 base and J gave up 0 bases, with 12 bases separating them. The CDR3 region has the DNA TGTGCCAGCAGCCAAGTAGGGAGGGGGATGAACACTGAAGCTTTCTTT. Residues: CASSQVGRGMNTEAFF.

The rearrangement links TRBV28 to TRBJ1-6; weak D call: TRBD1 (5 bases). V lost 5 bases to trimming and J lost 14 bases, with 10 bases between them. The CDR3 is made up of 11 amino acids. CDR1 and CDR2 (germline): MDHEN, SYDVKM. DNA for the CDR3: TGTGCCAGCAGTCAGGGTAGGGCCCTCCACTTT. As protein: CASSQGRALHF. The whole variable domain, filled in from reference TRBV28 and TRBJ1-6, reads DVKVTQSSRYLVKRTGEKVFLECVQDMDHENMFWYRQDPGLGLRLIYFSYDVKMKEKGDIPEGYSVSREKKERFSLILESASTNQTSMYLCASSQGRALHFGNGTRLTVT.

J is TRBJ1-1 and V is TRBV19; weak D call: TRBD1 (5 bases). This CDR3 comprises 13 residues. From germline, CDR1 is LNHDA and CDR2 SQIVND (reference sequence). The V end was cut by 7 bases, the J end by 6 bases, with 15 bases between. The chain's CDR3 is CASTVGPRAEAFF. DNA of the CDR3: TGTGCCAGTACCGTGGGCCCCAGGGCTGAAGCTTTCTTT.

V gene TRBV28 combines with J gene TRBJ1-2; 9 nucleotides line up with TRBD1. CDR1 and CDR2 from the germline V gene are MDHEN and SYDVKM. The V gene end was trimmed by 5 bases and the J gene end by 2 bases; junction bases not matched to a gene: 6. The CDR3 consists of 15 residues. The chain's CDR3 is CASSQYRGPNYGYTF. For the CDR3, the DNA is TGTGCCAGCAGTCAATACAGGGGGCCGAACTATGGCTACACCTTC.

V usage is TRBV7-9 and J usage is TRBJ2-2, with TRBD1 matching 7 bases. V shed 2 bases and J 4 bases; nucleotides not matched to a gene: 7. This CDR3 contains 16 residues. Germline lookup yields CDR1 SEHNR and CDR2 FQNEAQ (reference sequence). CDR3 loop: CASSLFRTGGTGELFF. DNA for the CDR3: TGTGCCAGCAGCTTATTTAGGACAGGTGGCACCGGGGAGCTGTTTTTT. Full variable domain (missing parts from reference TRBV7-9 and TRBJ2-2): DTGVSQNPRHKITKRGQNVTFRCDPISEHNRLYWYRQTLGQGPEFLTYFQNEAQLEKSRLLSDRFSAERPKGSFSTLEIQRTEQGDSAMYLCASSLFRTGGTGELFFGEGSRLTVL.

The chain links TRBV5-1 to TRBJ2-3; 8 nucleotides match TRBD2. The CDR3 has 15 residues. Germline CDR1 SGHRS, CDR2 YFSETQ. After removal of 1 base from V and 5 bases from J, the junction contained 6 bases not matched to a gene. CDR3 coding DNA: TGCGCCAGCAGCTTGCAACTAGCGGACATAGATACGCAGTATTTT. It translates to CASSLQLADIDTQYF. The variable domain in full, with the rest retrieved from reference TRBV5-1 and TRBJ2-3, is KAGVTQTPRYLIKTRGQQVTLSCSPISGHRSVSWYQQTPGQGLQFLFEYFSETQRNKGNFPGRFSGRQFSNSRSEMNVSTLELGDSALYLCASSLQLADIDTQYFGPGTRLTVL.

The V and J genes are TRBV13 and TRBJ1-4, with 8 bases fitting TRBD1. V gave up 4 bases and J gave up 0 bases; unmatched junction bases: 7. CDR1 PRHDT and CDR2 FYEKMQ come from the germline V gene (reference sequence). The CDR3 spans 17 residues. CDR3 bases: TGTGCCAGCAGCTCCCGGACAGGGCATGCAACTAATGAAAAACTGTTTTTT. Protein product: CASSSRTGHATNEKLFF.

This clone was recorded once. The rearrangement uses TRBV5-4 and TRBJ2-7; possibly TRBD2 for D (6 bases). CDR1 SGHNT and CDR2 YYREEE come from the germline V gene (reference sequence). The CDR3 spans 14 residues. Trimming removed 3 bases at V and 3 bases at J, with 13 bases between. The CDR3 spells CASSSQRVNYEQYF. CDR3 nucleotide sequence: TGTGCCAGCAGCTCCCAGCGGGTGAACTACGAGCAGTACTTC. Filled out from reference TRBV5-4 and TRBJ2-7, the complete variable domain reads ETGVTQSPTHLIKTRGQQVTLRCSSQSGHNTVSWYQQALGQGPQFIFQYYREEENGRGNFPPRFSGLQFPNYSSELNVNALELDDSALYLCASSSQRVNYEQYFGPGTRLTVT.

The table lists this clone with a count of one. The V and J genes are TRBV28 and TRBJ1-1; 8 nucleotides line up with TRBD1. Germline V gene data show CDR1 as MDHEN and CDR2 as SYDVKM. J gave up 4 bases and V 7 bases, and 14 bases lay outside the gene matches. The CDR3 covers 16 residues. For the CDR3, the DNA is TGTGCCAGCAATGGGCAGGGGGCGCCTCGAGGCACTGAAGCTTTCTTT. Translation: CASNGQGAPRGTEAFF.

The rearrangement joins TRBV5-5 to TRBJ1-2; possibly TRBD1 for D (6 bases). Germline V gene sequence: CDR1 SGHKS, CDR2 YYEKEE (reference sequence). CDR3 length: 15 amino acids. V dropped 1 base and J dropped 0 bases, with 10 bases sitting between them. This CDR3 reads CASSLSGHANYGYTF. For the CDR3, the DNA is TGTGCCAGCAGCTTGTCGGGACACGCTAACTATGGCTACACCTTC.

The chain has TRBV3-1 (or the pseudogene TRBV3-2) and TRBJ2-4, with D possibly being TRBD1 (6 bases). The CDR3 sequence is 16 residues long. Trimming cost V 1 base and J 1 base, with 11 bases left between them. Germline loops: CDR1 LGHDT, CDR2 YNNKEL (reference sequence). CDR3 coding DNA: TGTGCCAGCAGCCAAGTTACAGGGTTTGCCAAAAACATTCAGTACTTC. It encodes CASSQVTGFAKNIQYF.